This TCR beta chain comes out of a study of identifying expanded T cells in peripheral blood. Study conclusions and caveats: Over two and four weeks, about 17 and 20 clones changed, versus approximately 1.2 between replicates. Approximately 2-week clone count variance significantly increased as total template count grew.

During the collection period, no donor immune events like infections were recorded. As to this clone: Its antigen is as yet unknown.

The table came from immunoSEQ multiplex PCR; TCRdb's copy has only in-frame clones and leaves some out. The sample contains 100,000 to 150,000 clones, 84% of which appear only once. The CDR3 extends over 13 amino acids. V lost 3 bases, J lost 12 bases, and 15 bases lay in between. The V gene's germline CDR1 is SGHAT and CDR2 FQDESV (reference sequence). The chain recombines TRBV11-1 with TRBJ2-1; D unclear. Sequenced input: blood. This TCR was recovered from a person aged 18 to 75 in good health. The CDR3 nucleotides are TGTGCCAGCAGCTTCCTCGATAGGTCCCGGCAGTTCTTC. It translates to CASSFLDRSRQFF.